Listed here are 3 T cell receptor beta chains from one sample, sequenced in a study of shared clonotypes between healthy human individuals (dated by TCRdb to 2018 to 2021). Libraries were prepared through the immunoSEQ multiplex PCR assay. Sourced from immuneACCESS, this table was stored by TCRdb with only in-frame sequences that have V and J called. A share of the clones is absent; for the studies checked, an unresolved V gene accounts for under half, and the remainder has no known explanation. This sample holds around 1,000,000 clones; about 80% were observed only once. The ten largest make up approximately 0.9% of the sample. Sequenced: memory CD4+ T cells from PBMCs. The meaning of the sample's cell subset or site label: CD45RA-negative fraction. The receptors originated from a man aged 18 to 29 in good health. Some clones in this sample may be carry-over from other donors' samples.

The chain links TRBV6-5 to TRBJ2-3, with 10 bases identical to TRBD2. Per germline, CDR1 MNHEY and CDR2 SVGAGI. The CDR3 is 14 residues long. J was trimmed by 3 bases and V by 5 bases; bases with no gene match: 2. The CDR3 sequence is CASSLSGRTDTQYF. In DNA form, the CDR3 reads TGTGCCAGCAGTCTTAGCGGGAGGACAGATACGCAGTATTTT.

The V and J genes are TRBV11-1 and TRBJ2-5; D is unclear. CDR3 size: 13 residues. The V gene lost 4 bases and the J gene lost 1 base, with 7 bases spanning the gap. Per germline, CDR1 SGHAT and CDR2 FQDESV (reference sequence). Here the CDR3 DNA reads TGTGCCAGCAGCTACGCACTCCAAGAGACCCAGTACTTC. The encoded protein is CASSYALQETQYF.

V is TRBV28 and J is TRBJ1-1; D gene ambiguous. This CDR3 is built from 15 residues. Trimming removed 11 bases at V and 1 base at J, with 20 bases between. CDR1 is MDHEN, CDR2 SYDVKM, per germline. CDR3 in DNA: TGTGCCCATATCAGTACAGCCTCTGGGAACACTGAAGCTTTCTTT. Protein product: CAHISTASGNTEAFF. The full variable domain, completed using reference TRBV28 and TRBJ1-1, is DVKVTQSSRYLVKRTGEKVFLECVQDMDHENMFWYRQDPGLGLRLIYFSYDVKMKEKGDIPEGYSVSREKKERFSLILESASTNQTSMYLCAHISTASGNTEAFFGQGTRLTVV.